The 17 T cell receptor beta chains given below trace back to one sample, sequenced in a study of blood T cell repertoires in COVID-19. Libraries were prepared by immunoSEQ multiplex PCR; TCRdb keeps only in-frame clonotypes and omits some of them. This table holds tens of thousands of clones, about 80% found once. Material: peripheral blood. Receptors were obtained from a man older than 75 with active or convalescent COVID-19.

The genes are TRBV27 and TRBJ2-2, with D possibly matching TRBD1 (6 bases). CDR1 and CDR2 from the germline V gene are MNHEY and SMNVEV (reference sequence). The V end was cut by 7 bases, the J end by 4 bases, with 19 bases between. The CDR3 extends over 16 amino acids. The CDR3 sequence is CASNLGQGRGTGELFF. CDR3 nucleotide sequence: TGTGCCAGCAACCTGGGTCAGGGGCGAGGCACCGGGGAGCTGTTTTTT.

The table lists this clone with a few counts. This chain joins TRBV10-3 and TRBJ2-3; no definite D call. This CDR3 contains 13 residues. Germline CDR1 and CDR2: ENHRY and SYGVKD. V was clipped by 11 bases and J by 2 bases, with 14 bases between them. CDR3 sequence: CASGSGSTDTQYF. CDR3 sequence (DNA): TGTGCCTCCGGCTCCGGGTCCACAGATACGCAGTATTTT.

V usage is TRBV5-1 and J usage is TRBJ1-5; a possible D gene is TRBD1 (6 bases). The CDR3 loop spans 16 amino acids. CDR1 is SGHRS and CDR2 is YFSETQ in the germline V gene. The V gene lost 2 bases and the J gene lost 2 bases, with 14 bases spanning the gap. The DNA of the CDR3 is TGCGCCAGCAGCTTTAGTTGGGGGCTACGCAATCAGCCCCAGCATTTT. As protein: CASSFSWGLRNQPQHF.

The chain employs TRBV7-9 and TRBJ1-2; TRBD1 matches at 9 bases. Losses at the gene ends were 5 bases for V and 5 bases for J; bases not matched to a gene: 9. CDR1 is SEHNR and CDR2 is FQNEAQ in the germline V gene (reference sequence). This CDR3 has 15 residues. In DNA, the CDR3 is TGTGCCAGCAGCAGGGGGGACAGGGTAGCATATGGCTACACCTTC. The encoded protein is CASSRGDRVAYGYTF. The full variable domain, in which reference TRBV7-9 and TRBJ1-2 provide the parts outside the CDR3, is DTGVSQNPRHKITKRGQNVTFRCDPISEHNRLYWYRQTLGQGPEFLTYFQNEAQLEKSRLLSDRFSAERPKGSFSTLEIQRTEQGDSAMYLCASSRGDRVAYGYTFGSGTRLTVV.

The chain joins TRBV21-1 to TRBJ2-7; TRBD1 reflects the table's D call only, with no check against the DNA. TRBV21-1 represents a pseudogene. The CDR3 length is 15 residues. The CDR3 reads CASSKPTGITYEQYF. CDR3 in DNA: TGTGCCAGCAGCAAGCCGACAGGGATCACCTACGAGCAGTACTTC.

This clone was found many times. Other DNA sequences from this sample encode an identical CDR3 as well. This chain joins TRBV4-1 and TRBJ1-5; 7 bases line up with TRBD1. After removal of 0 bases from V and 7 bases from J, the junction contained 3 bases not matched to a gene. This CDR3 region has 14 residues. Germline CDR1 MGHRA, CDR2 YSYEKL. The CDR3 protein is CASSQDSGGQPQHF. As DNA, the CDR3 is TGCGCCAGCAGCCAAGATTCAGGGGGGCAGCCCCAGCATTTT.

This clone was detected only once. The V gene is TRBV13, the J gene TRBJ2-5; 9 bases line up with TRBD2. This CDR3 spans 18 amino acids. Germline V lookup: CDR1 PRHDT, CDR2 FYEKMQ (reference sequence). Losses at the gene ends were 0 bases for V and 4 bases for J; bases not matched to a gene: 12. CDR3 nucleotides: TGTGCCAGCAGCTTAGGCCAAGCTGGCGGGAGGGCCGCAGAGACCCAGTACTTC. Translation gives CASSLGQAGGRAAETQYF.

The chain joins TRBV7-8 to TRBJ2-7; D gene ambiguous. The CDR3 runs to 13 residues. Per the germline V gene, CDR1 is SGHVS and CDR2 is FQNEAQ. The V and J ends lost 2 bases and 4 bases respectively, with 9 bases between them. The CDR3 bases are TGTGCCAGCAGCTTAAAGACTTCTTACGAGCAGTACTTC. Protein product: CASSLKTSYEQYF. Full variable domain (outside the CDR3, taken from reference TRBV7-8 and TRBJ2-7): GAGVSQSPRYKVAKRGQDVALRCDPISGHVSLFWYQQALGQGPEFLTYFQNEAQLDKSGLPSDRFFAERPEGSVSTLKIQRTQQEDSAVYLCASSLKTSYEQYFGPGTRLTVT.

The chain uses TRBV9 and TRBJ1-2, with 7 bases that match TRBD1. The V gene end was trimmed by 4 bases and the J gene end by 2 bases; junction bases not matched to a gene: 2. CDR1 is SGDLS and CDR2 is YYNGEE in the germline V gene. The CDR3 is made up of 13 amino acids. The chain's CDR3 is CASSSQGNYGYTF. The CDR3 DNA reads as TGTGCCAGCAGCTCACAGGGGAACTATGGCTACACCTTC.

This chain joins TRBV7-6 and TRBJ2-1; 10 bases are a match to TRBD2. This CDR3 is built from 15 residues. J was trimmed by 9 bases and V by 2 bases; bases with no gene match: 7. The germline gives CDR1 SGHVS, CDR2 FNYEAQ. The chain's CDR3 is CASSLQGLAGVEQFF. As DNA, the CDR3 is TGTGCCAGCAGCTTACAAGGGCTAGCGGGAGTTGAGCAGTTCTTC.

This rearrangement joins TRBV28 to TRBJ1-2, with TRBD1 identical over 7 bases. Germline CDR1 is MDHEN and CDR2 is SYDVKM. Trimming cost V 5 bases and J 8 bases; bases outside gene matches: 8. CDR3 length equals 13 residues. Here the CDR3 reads CASSDTGVRGYTF. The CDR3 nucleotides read TGTGCCAGCAGTGACACAGGGGTGAGGGGCTACACCTTC.

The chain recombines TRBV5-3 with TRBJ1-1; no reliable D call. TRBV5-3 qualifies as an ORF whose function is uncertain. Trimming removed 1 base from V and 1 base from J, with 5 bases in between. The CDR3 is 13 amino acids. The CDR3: CARSLRSNTEAFF. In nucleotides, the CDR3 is TGTGCCAGAAGCTTGCGGTCGAACACTGAAGCTTTCTTT.

In DNA, the CDR3 is TGTGCCACCAGTCGAACTAGCGGGACACAAGAGACCCAGTACTTC. Translated, it gives CATSRTSGTQETQYF. This sequence joins TRBV24-1 and TRBJ2-5; 10 nucleotides line up with TRBD2. Germline values: CDR1 KGHDR, CDR2 SFDVKD. The CDR3 spans 15 residues. The J segment lost 2 bases and the V segment lost 6 bases, leaving 5 bases of the junction unmatched.

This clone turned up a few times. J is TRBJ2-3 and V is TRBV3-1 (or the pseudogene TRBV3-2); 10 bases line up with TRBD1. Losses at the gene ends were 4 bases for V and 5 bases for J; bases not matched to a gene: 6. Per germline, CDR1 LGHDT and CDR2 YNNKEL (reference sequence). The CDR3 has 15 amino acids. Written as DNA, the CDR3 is TGTGCCAGCAGCCCACGACAGGGGGCTGGAGATACGCAGTATTTT. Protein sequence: CASSPRQGAGDTQYF.

CDR3 DNA: TGTGCCAGCAGCTTCAGCGGAGAATACAATGAGCAGTTCTTC. Its protein product is CASSFSGEYNEQFF. This chain links TRBV6-5 with TRBJ2-1; weak D call: TRBD2 (5 bases). This CDR3 has 14 residues. V lost 6 bases and J lost 4, with 13 bases in between. The germline gives CDR1 MNHEY, CDR2 SVGAGI.

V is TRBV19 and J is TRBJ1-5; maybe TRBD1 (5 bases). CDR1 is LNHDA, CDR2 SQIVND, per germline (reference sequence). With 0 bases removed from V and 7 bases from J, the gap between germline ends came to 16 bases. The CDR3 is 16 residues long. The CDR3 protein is CASSIDPGPGGQPQHF. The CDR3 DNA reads TGTGCCAGTAGTATAGATCCCGGCCCGGGGGGACAGCCCCAGCATTTT.

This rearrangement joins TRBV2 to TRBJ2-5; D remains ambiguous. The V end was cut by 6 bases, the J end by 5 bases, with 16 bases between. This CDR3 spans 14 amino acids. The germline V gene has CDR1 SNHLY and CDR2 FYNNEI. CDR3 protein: CASSPVDGWETQYF. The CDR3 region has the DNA TGTGCCAGCAGCCCTGTTGATGGCTGGGAGACCCAGTACTTC.